This T cell receptor beta chain was captured in a study of Graves' ophthalmopathy and Graves' hyperthyroidism. The sequenced template was RNA, covering the TCR beta CDR3 region. First-round RT-PCR with HTBI primers preceded a second-round multiplex PCR. TCRdb ran MiXCR on the multiplex PCR reads and lists one entry per CDR3 protein. The profile shows hundreds of thousands of distinct CDR3 sequences, about two fifths of them singletons. Having ophthalmopathy, the donors showed moderate-to-severe activity, CAS ≥3 and NOSPECS ≥4, with disease lasting under 3 months. V lost 4 bases and J lost 8, with 21 bases in between. Germline assignment: CDR1 MGHDK and CDR2 SYGVNS. The CDR3 is 17 residues long.

V is TRBV25-1 and J is TRBJ1-6, with D tentatively TRBD1 (6 bases). This receptor was identified in an adult man with Graves' ophthalmopathy. The source material was peripheral blood. As DNA, the CDR3 is TGTGCCAGCAGTGTTCCCGTTCTCCAGGGGCGGGATTCACCCCTCCACTTT. Its protein is CASSVPVLQGRDSPLHF.